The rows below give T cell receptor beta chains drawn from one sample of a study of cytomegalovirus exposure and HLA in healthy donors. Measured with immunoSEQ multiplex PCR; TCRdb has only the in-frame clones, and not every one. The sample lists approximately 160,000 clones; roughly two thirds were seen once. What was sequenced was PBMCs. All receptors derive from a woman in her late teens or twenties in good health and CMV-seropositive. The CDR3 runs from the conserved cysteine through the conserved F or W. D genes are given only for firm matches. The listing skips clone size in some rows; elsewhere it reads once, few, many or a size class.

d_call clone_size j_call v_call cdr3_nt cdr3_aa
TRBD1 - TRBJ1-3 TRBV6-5 TGTGCCAGCAGTCGGACAGGAGGAAACACCATATATTTT CASSRTGGNTIYF
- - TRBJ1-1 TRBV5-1 TGCGCCAGCAGCTTCGTCGGGGAGGAGACTGAAGCTTTCTTT CASSFVGEETEAFF
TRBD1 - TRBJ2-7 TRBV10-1 TGCGCCAGCAGGACCCGGACAGGGGAGAGCGAGCAGTACTTC CASRTRTGESEQYF
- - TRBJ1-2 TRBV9 TGTGCCAGCAGGAGGGACTATGGCTACACCTTC CASRRDYGYTF
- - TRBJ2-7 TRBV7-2 TGTGCCAGCAGCTTAAACGGGAACTACGAGCAGTACTTC CASSLNGNYEQYF
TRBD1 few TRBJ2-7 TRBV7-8 TGTGCCAGCAGCTTCCCAGGGGGATCCTACGAGCAGTACTTC CASSFPGGSYEQYF
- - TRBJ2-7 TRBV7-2 TGTGCCAGCAGCTTGCGTGGGCGCGAGCAGTACTTC CASSLRGREQYF
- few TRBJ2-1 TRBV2 TGTGCCAGCAGTGCCTGGCAGGGTGGGGGGTTAGGTGACAATGAGCAGTTCTTC CASSAWQGGGLGDNEQFF
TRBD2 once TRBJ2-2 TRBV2 TGTGCCAGCAGTGAGGAGACTAGCGGTTACACCGGGGAGCTGTTTTTT CASSEETSGYTGELFF
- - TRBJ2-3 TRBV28 TGTGCCAGCGGGGGGACGACTATAGAGGATACGCAGTATTTT CASGGTTIEDTQYF
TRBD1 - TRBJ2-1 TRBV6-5 TGTGCCAGCAGCCTACCGGGACAGGGCCACAATGAGCAGTTCTTC CASSLPGQGHNEQFF
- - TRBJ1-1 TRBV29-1 TGCAGCGTTGAGCCTACAGGCGCTGAAGCTTTCTTT CSVEPTGAEAFF
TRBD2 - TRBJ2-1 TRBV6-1 TGTGCCAGCACCCTAGCGGGAGCCGCCAATGAGCAGTTCTTC CASTLAGAANEQFF
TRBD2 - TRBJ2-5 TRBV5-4 TGTGCCAGCAGCTTGTGGGCTAGCGGGCAAGAGACCCAGTACTTC CASSLWASGQETQYF
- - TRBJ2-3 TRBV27 TGTGCCAGCAGGAACAGGTTCCAAGATACGCAGTATTTT CASRNRFQDTQYF
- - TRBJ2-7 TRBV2 TGTGCCAGCAGTACGAGGAACGAGCAGTACTTC CASSTRNEQYF
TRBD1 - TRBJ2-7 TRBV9 TGTGCCAGCAGCGAAGATGGGACAGGTGAATATGGGGACGAGCAGTACTTC CASSEDGTGEYGDEQYF
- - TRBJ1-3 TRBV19 TGTGCCAGTGGGGCGGAGAGCTCTGGAAACACCATATATTTT CASGAESSGNTIYF
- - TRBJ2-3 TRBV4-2 TGTGCCAGCAGCCAAGGGGCCTTAGTGGGCACAGATACGCAGTATTTT CASSQGALVGTDTQYF
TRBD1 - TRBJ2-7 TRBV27 TGTGCCAGCACTCCGTTACAGGGGGCGTTAGCCGAGCAGTACTTC CASTPLQGALAEQYF
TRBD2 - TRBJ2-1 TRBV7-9 TGTGCCAGCAGCCCACGGACTAGCGGGATAAACTACAATGAGCAGTTCTTC CASSPRTSGINYNEQFF
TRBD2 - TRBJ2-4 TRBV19 TGTGCCAGTAGTATGATCGGACTAGCGGGGAAAAACATTCAGTACTTC CASSMIGLAGKNIQYF
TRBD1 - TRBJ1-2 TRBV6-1 TGTGCCAGCGAGGGGGCTGGACCCTATGGCTACACCTTC CASEGAGPYGYTF
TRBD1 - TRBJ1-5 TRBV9 TGTGCCAGCAGCGGAAGCGACAGGGCTCAGCCCCAGCATTTT CASSGSDRAQPQHF
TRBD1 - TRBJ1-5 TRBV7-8 TGTGCCAGCAGCTTTACGATAACAGGGGGCGGTCAGCCCCAGCATTTT CASSFTITGGGQPQHF
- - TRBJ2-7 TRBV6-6 TGTGCCAGCAGTTACCGGGACACCTCCTACGAGCAGTACTTC CASSYRDTSYEQYF
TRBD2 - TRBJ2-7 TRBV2 TGTGCCAGCAGTGAGGGGACTAGTATCTACGAGCAGTACTTC CASSEGTSIYEQYF
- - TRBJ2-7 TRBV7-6 TGTGCCAGCAGCAGACCCCGGGGACACCTAAGCTCCTACGAGCAGTACTTC CASSRPRGHLSSYEQYF
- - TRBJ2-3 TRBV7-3 TGTGCCAGCAGCCCCCCCTTCGGTACGCAGTATTTT CASSPPFGTQYF